Described below is a single T cell receptor beta chain sequence and its context. This record belongs to a study of T cell repertoires in cytomegalovirus infection. The J segment lost 2 bases and the V segment lost 3 bases, leaving 3 bases of the junction unmatched. CDR1 is SGHVS, CDR2 FQNEAQ, per germline. The CDR3 is 15 amino acids. From the reads, TCRdb called clonotypes with MiXCR, one entry per CDR3 protein. The sample includes 680,000 or so distinct CDR3 sequences, 35% to 40% of them seen just once. This receptor was obtained from a human donor in good health (CMV status not recorded). Some clones in this sample may be carry-over from other donors' samples. J is TRBJ2-3 and V is TRBV7-8; 9 bases are a match to TRBD2. The sequenced material came from PBMCs. The CDR3 DNA reads TGTGCCAGCAGCTTTCAGCGGGAGGACACAGATACGCAGTATTTT. This encodes CASSFQREDTDTQYF.